This T cell receptor (beta chain) was captured in a study of blood T cell repertoires in COVID-19. As for the study in general: T cells, B-cell-depleted T cells, or PBMCs provided the cDNA or gDNA that served as material.

This table comes from immunoSEQ multiplex PCR, and its TCRdb copy is limited to in-frame clones, with some not included. The repertoire consists of 260,000 or so clones, with 80% to 90% occurring once and the leading ten covering around 15%. The CDR3 covers 14 residues. Trimming took off 6 bases at V and 5 bases at J, with 18 bases between the two ends. Germline V gives CDR1 SGDLS, CDR2 YYNGEE. The TCR originated in a man between 18 and 35 years old who had recovered from COVID-19. This chain connects TRBV9 to TRBJ2-7, with D possibly being TRBD1 (8 bases). Sequencing used PBMCs or T cells enriched from blood (not recorded which). The CDR3 sequence is CASNRGGLENEQYF. CDR3 nucleotide sequence: TGTGCCAGCAACAGGGGGGGTCTCGAGAACGAGCAGTACTTC. The whole variable domain, remainder taken from reference TRBV9 and TRBJ2-7, is DSGVTQTPKHLITATGQRVTLRCSPRSGDLSVYWYQQSLDQGLQFLIQYYNGEERAKGNILERFSAQQFPDLHSELNLSSLELGDSALYFCASNRGGLENEQYFGPGTRLTVT.